This is a list of T cell receptor beta chains from one sample in a study of graft-versus-host responses after intestinal transplantation. Clones were read by immunoSEQ multiplex PCR, and TCRdb kept only the in-frame ones, dropping some. The repertoire holds about 94,000 clones, with roughly 90% as singletons. Their target antigens are unknown. Sequenced material: unstimulated CD8+ T cells sorted from spleen or lymph node cells, taken before intestinal transplant. All receptors derive from a human donor who received an intestinal transplant. Each CDR3 is given with its conserved first and last residue. Fields, in order: clone size, J gene, D gene, V gene, CDR3 DNA, CDR3 protein. The D gene is left open where the match is weak. Clone size, where shown, is once, few, many, or a class for clones that have expanded.

size: .; J: TRBJ2-7; D: .; V: TRBV29-1; DNA: TGCAGCGTTGAAGGGAAGGGGGGGGACTACGAGCAGTACTTC; CDR3: CSVEGKGGDYEQYF
size: .; J: TRBJ2-2; D: .; V: TRBV27; DNA: TGTGCCAGTTCGGGTTTCGGGGTTTCGGGCACCGGGGAGCTGTTTTTT; CDR3: CASSGFGVSGTGELFF
size: .; J: TRBJ2-2; D: .; V: TRBV5-6; DNA: TGTGCCAGCAGCCCGGGGAGGAACACCGGGGAGCTGTTTTTT; CDR3: CASSPGRNTGELFF
size: .; J: TRBJ2-1; D: TRBD2; V: TRBV5-1; DNA: TGCGCCAGCAGCTTGGGACTAGCGTGGGGAAATGAGCAGTTCTTC; CDR3: CASSLGLAWGNEQFF
size: .; J: TRBJ1-3; D: TRBD1; V: TRBV10-1; DNA: TGCGCCAGTGTACAGGGGGCTGCTGGAAACACCATATATTTT; CDR3: CASVQGAAGNTIYF
size: .; J: TRBJ2-3; D: TRBD2; V: TRBV6-1; DNA: TGTGCCAGCAGTGAAGAAGGACTAGCGGGCAATACGCAGTATTTT; CDR3: CASSEEGLAGNTQYF
size: .; J: TRBJ2-2; D: TRBD1; V: TRBV9; DNA: TGTGCCAGCAGCGTAGAGGGGGCGGTCAGGAACACCGGGGAGCTGTTTTTT; CDR3: CASSVEGAVRNTGELFF
size: .; J: TRBJ2-7; D: TRBD1; V: TRBV19; DNA: TGTGCCAGTAGCGCCGGGACAGGATACGAGCAGTACTTC; CDR3: CASSAGTGYEQYF
size: .; J: TRBJ2-2; D: .; V: TRBV29-1; DNA: TGCAGCGTTGAAGAACCGACTGGGGGGACCGGGGAGCTGTTTTTT; CDR3: CSVEEPTGGTGELFF
size: .; J: TRBJ1-5; D: .; V: TRBV28; DNA: TGTGCCAGCAGTTTCGCACAGACGGGGGGTCAGCCCCAGCATTTT; CDR3: CASSFAQTGGQPQHF
size: .; J: TRBJ2-7; D: TRBD2; V: TRBV5-8; DNA: TGTGCCAGCAGCCGGCTAGCGGGCTCCTACGAGCAGTACTTC; CDR3: CASSRLAGSYEQYF
size: .; J: TRBJ2-5; D: .; V: TRBV7-2; DNA: TGTGCCAGCAGCTCCGCCCGCGGTATTAGAGAGACCCAGTACTTC; CDR3: CASSSARGIRETQYF
size: .; J: TRBJ1-5; D: TRBD1; V: TRBV4-3; DNA: TGCGCCAGCAGCCAAGAAAGAACTGGACAGGGCGTTGGGCCCCAGCATTTT; CDR3: CASSQERTGQGVGPQHF
size: .; J: TRBJ1-6; D: TRBD1; V: TRBV9; DNA: TGTGCCAGCAGCGCCAGGGACAGAAACTATAATTCACCCCTCCACTTT; CDR3: CASSARDRNYNSPLHF
size: .; J: TRBJ1-5; D: .; V: TRBV2; DNA: TGTGCCAGCACCGACGGGAGGTATAGCAATCAGCCCCAGCATTTT; CDR3: CASTDGRYSNQPQHF
size: .; J: TRBJ2-6; D: TRBD1; V: TRBV2; DNA: TGTGCCAGCAGTGAAGGACAGGGGGATAACTCTGGGGCCAACGTCCTGACTTTC; CDR3: CASSEGQGDNSGANVLTF
size: .; J: TRBJ2-1; D: .; V: TRBV5-1; DNA: TGCGCCAGCAGCTTGTCTTCAGGATACAATGGGCAGTTCTTC; CDR3: CASSLSSGYNGQFF
size: .; J: TRBJ2-2; D: .; V: TRBV7-3; DNA: TGTGCCAGCGCCCCGGGGTCCGGGGAGCTGTTTTTT; CDR3: CASAPGSGELFF
size: .; J: TRBJ2-5; D: TRBD2; V: TRBV7-7; DNA: TGTGCCAGCAGCTTAAGCCCCCTAGCGGGGGAAGAGACCCAGTACTTC; CDR3: CASSLSPLAGEETQYF
size: .; J: TRBJ2-7; D: .; V: TRBV4-3; DNA: TGCGCCAGCAGCCAAGAGGGACAAGGAGGCTACGAGCAGTACTTC; CDR3: CASSQEGQGGYEQYF
size: .; J: TRBJ2-1; D: TRBD2; V: TRBV4-1; DNA: TGCGCCAGCAGCCAACGTGGCGTAGCGGGGGGGCCCAGTAATGAGCAGTTCTTC; CDR3: CASSQRGVAGGPSNEQFF
size: .; J: TRBJ1-1; D: TRBD1; V: TRBV6-5; DNA: TGTGCCAGCAGTCCGAGTGACAGGGCTTTGGCTTTCTTT; CDR3: CASSPSDRALAFF
size: .; J: TRBJ2-5; D: .; V: TRBV2; DNA: TGTGCCAGCAGCCCACTTGGTGAAGAGACCCAGTACTTC; CDR3: CASSPLGEETQYF
size: few; J: TRBJ2-1; D: TRBD1; V: TRBV4-1; DNA: TGCGCCAGCAGCCTGTACAGGGGGGATGGCAATGAGCAGTTCTTC; CDR3: CASSLYRGDGNEQFF
size: .; J: TRBJ1-6; D: .; V: TRBV5-1; DNA: TGCGCCAGCAGCTTGAGAGACAGCAATAATTCACCCCTCCACTTT; CDR3: CASSLRDSNNSPLHF
size: .; J: TRBJ2-1; D: TRBD1; V: TRBV27; DNA: TGTGCCAGCAGCAGAAACAGGGGGCCTACATACAATGAGCAGTTCTTC; CDR3: CASSRNRGPTYNEQFF
size: .; J: TRBJ2-2; D: .; V: TRBV9; DNA: TGTGCCAGCAGCGTTAATAGCGGGGAGCTGTTTTTT; CDR3: CASSVNSGELFF
size: once; J: TRBJ2-7; D: TRBD1; V: TRBV2; DNA: TGTGCCAGCATCCCGGGACAGGGATCCTACGAGCAGTACTTC; CDR3: CASIPGQGSYEQYF
size: .; J: TRBJ1-1; D: .; V: TRBV6-4; DNA: TGTGCCAGCAGTCAGAAGGGGGTTGCGAACACTGAAGCTTTCTTT; CDR3: CASSQKGVANTEAFF
size: .; J: TRBJ1-1; D: .; V: TRBV5-5; DNA: TGTGCCAGCAGCTTTGTATATGGACAGCCGAACACTGAAGCTTTCTTT; CDR3: CASSFVYGQPNTEAFF
size: few; J: TRBJ2-2; D: .; V: TRBV5-6; DNA: TGTGCCAGCAGCTTGTCAAGGGAGCTGTTTTTT; CDR3: CASSLSRELFF
size: .; J: TRBJ2-5; D: .; V: TRBV7-9; DNA: TGTGCCGGGGCGCCTGGACAGCAAGAGACCCAGTACTTC; CDR3: CAGAPGQQETQYF
size: few; J: TRBJ1-6; D: .; V: TRBV30; DNA: TGTGCGACCAACACGGGAGGGGGTTCACCCCTCCACTTT; CDR3: CATNTGGGSPLHF
size: once; J: TRBJ2-1; D: TRBD2; V: TRBV6-5; DNA: TGTGCCAGCAGTTACCCACTAGCGGGAGTCTCTAATGAGCAGTTCTTC; CDR3: CASSYPLAGVSNEQFF
size: .; J: TRBJ1-6; D: .; V: TRBV27; DNA: TGTGCCAGCAGGGCGACAGGCTATAATTCACCCCTCCACTTT; CDR3: CASRATGYNSPLHF
size: once; J: TRBJ2-3; D: .; V: TRBV7-2; DNA: TGTGCCAGCAGCTTAGCCGGGGGAGGCGGGGATACGCAGTATTTT; CDR3: CASSLAGGGGDTQYF
size: .; J: TRBJ2-7; D: .; V: TRBV4-1; DNA: TGCGCCAGCAGCCAAGTCGCTGTTGGCGGCTACGAGCAGTACTTC; CDR3: CASSQVAVGGYEQYF
size: .; J: TRBJ2-7; D: .; V: TRBV19; DNA: TGTGCCAGTAGTATTACCGGGAAATACGAGCAGTACTTC; CDR3: CASSITGKYEQYF
size: once; J: TRBJ2-7; D: TRBD1; V: TRBV7-2; DNA: TGTGCCAGCAGCAATCCGGGACAGACCTACGAGCAGTACTTC; CDR3: CASSNPGQTYEQYF
size: .; J: TRBJ1-4; D: TRBD1; V: TRBV11-2; DNA: TGTGCCAGCAGCTTAAACAGGGGATTTAATGAAAAACTGTTTTTT; CDR3: CASSLNRGFNEKLFF
size: .; J: TRBJ2-1; D: .; V: TRBV7-6; DNA: TGTGCCAGCAGCTTCAGGGTAGGGAATGAGCAGTTCTTC; CDR3: CASSFRVGNEQFF